The clone carrying this T cell receptor beta chain was detected many times. Its antigen is not identified. The germline V gene has CDR1 SQVTM and CDR2 ANQGSEA. The ends were cut back, 4 bases at V and 5 bases at J, with 9 bases in the middle. There are 12 residues in the CDR3. From 15-18 subjects, every sequencing run obtained over 170 million TCR-beta sequences. TCRdb passed the 5' RACE reads through MiXCR, listing each CDR3 protein once. The sample has over 65,000 distinct CDR3 sequences; 2.5% to 3% are singletons. This sample is drawn from a study of neurological immune-mediated disorders. The study's findings and limits: The multiple sclerosis repertoire cluster lacked an association with any feature, whether clinical or MRI. Patients with HTLV-1-associated myelopathy showed the most TCR clonal expansion. Those with multiple sclerosis showed the least, falling below healthy controls.

Unsorted libraries used 2 million PBMCs kept at -80 degrees C. The chain carries TRBV29-1 and TRBJ2-1, with a weak D call TRBD2 (5 bases). Sequencing was done on a sample of PBMCs. The sequence derives from a woman aged 25 to 39 with multiple sclerosis. CDR3 DNA sequence: TGCAGCGTTGGGTTAGCGAACAATGAGCAGTTCTTC. Its translation: CSVGLANNEQFF.